The sequence of this TCR beta chain was determined in a study of cytomegalovirus exposure and HLA in healthy donors (dated by TCRdb to 2017 to 2019). At the level of the whole study: According to an earlier analysis of several hundred of the donors, some 170 million T cells yielded 117 million unique TCR beta sequences and about 300 Gb of sequence data. A later analysis re-analyzed previously published TCR beta repertoires from approximately 670 donors and added high-resolution HLA genotyping to study TCR occurrence patterns. In an earlier analysis of a few hundred of the donors, high-throughput TCR beta sequencing was used to judge whether each TCR beta V gene segment behaved as functional or pseudogenic. On average, 235,054 unique TCR beta nucleotide sequences were sequenced per donor among a few hundred genotyped donors of the cohort, with roughly 18% of those sequences being non-productive. Every discovery cohort repertoire had been produced on one sequencing platform. Class I and class II HLA loci were covered by the typing at four-digit resolution. To predict cytomegalovirus infection status, the study brought together high-throughput TCR immunosequencing, statistical association of individual TCRs with disease status, and machine learning. Among the roughly 430 genotyped donors, approximately 77% belonged to the genetic ancestry cluster associated with self-reported Caucasian donors. Using immunosequencing, the study profiled T cell repertoires from 666 subjects and related those repertoires to cytomegalovirus serostatus. In addition to the first cohort of roughly 700 subjects, a separate validation cohort of 130 or so different subjects was used. The later analysis used no new phenotypic data to find candidate immune exposures, relying instead on TCR beta sequences and their occurrence across donors. Donor age, sex, ethnicity and CMV serostatus were collected together with the repertoire data. The study aimed to test whether cataloging public T cell receptors could reveal signatures of past pathogen exposure. The number of donors typed differed by locus, with roughly 629-640 for A, B, C, DRB1 and DQB1, 522 for DQA1, about 610 for DPA1, and roughly 450 for DPB1. Because of strong linkage in the cohort, roughly five DR-DQ haplotypes were treated as single units for association and clustering. Approximately 300 gigabases of sequencing data and around 85 million unique TCR sequences made up an early release that covered approximately 700 HLA-typed donors. Genome-wide SNP genotypes for about 65% of the 666 donors were used in a later genetic analysis, which treated that subset as a discovery cohort.

The library was built by means of the immunoSEQ multiplex PCR assay. For the multiplex PCR, a mixture combining 60 forward primers for TCR Vbeta segments and 13 reverse primers for TCR Jbeta segments was used. A multiplex PCR assay on genomic DNA amplified the CDR3 region of rearranged TCR beta genes. Amplified TCR beta libraries were sequenced as 87-base-pair reads on the Illumina HiSeq System. The source study handled its data this way. A later analysis counted approximately 84 million unique TCR beta chains across the 650 to 700 repertoires, and around 12 million of these chains were shared by at least two donors. Raw reads were error-corrected and collapsed into unique sequences with a nearest-neighbor algorithm that merged closely related sequences to remove PCR and sequencing errors. CDR3 sequences were aligned to IMGT reference sequences to assign V, D and J gene segments. Each retained sequence needed at least a six-nucleotide match to both a V gene segment and a J gene segment. A rearrangement counted as productive if the CDR3 had no stop codons and remained in frame with V and J, and every other rearrangement counted as non-productive. Following IMGT convention, CDR3 was defined as the stretch from the second conserved V-encoded cysteine up to the conserved J-encoded phenylalanine. The earlier analysis of fewer than 700 of the donors excluded sequences that lacked an unambiguous match to a single V gene segment. An earlier analysis of approximately 590 of the donors called V segments functional above 56.7% productive rearrangements and segregating when the between-donor standard deviation exceeded 5%. A statistical classification framework was built for diagnosing cytomegalovirus status from the catalog of TCR beta chain sequences. A later analysis assigned V and J genes by comparing TCR nucleotide sequences with IMGT/GENE-DB human TR gene sequences. In a later analysis, CDR3 sequences and most-parsimonious VDJ recombination scenarios were assigned using the TCRdist pipeline. A later analysis defined each TCR beta chain by its CDR3 amino acid sequence plus V-gene family, and excluded reads lacking a unique V-gene family. As a way to deal with suspected cross-contamination and a sequencing artifact, a later analysis dropped 500 to 700 nucleotide sequences that were highly shared and had low generation probability. In a later analysis, a clonal expansion index was calculated for each public chain from normalized within-repertoire ranks of inferred template counts. A later analysis computed generation probabilities with a VDJ recombination model fitted to out-of-frame rearrangements, and checked the results against IGoR. Hypergeometric tests were used in a later analysis to score TCR-TCR, TCR-HLA and TCR-CMV co-occurrence, with a repertoire-size bias correction applied to the TCR pairs. In a later analysis, false discovery rates were estimated by permuting HLA or CMV assignments 20 times. In a later analysis, co-occurring TCRs were grouped with DBSCAN, and TCRdist sequence similarity was added when clustering was performed within HLA-allele-positive subsets. Repertoires with fewer than 30,000 or more than 120,000 public chains, plus five repertoires with anomalous nucleotide sharing, were excluded from co-occurrence clustering. The clones in this table, taken by TCRdb from immuneACCESS, are in-frame only. Not every clone is retained; where verified, under half of the shortfall comes from an unresolved V gene, and the cause of the rest is unknown. The DNA gave D and trimming, while V, J and clone size come from that table. The sample records more than 45,000 clones, roughly four fifths of which are singletons. Around 1.6% of the sample is taken by the ten largest.

Spanning cysteine to phenylalanine, the CDR3 consists of 13 amino acids. The read is trimmed to its CDR3 DNA, 39 bases read in frame from base 1. Here V drops 5 bases and J drops 4 bases, and the junction holds 3 bases not matched to any gene. As encoded in the germline V gene (reference sequence), CDR1 is LNHDA while CDR2 is SQIVND. For this clone: Its antigen target is currently unknown. Nothing much larger sits one base from this clone, and base qualities are not available.

In total, just over 650 healthy bone marrow donors made up the cohort. At the time of sampling, every cohort member was nominally healthy, though immune exposures that went unrecorded were likely present. The donor tested CMV seronegative and was one of the 352 seronegative cohort members. A peripheral blood sample was provided by each donor, and peripheral blood mononuclear cells were used for TCR beta sequencing. Genomic DNA was extracted from the blood cell samples with the Qiagen DNeasy Blood Extraction Kit. Summary of the overall study and its limitations: Most TCR sequences were seen in very few donors, while some public TCRs were found in many individuals. In this cohort, only TCR beta chains were sequenced, and detectable features were limited by the absence of alpha or paired-chain data. Because the 87-base-pair reads could not distinguish some IMGT-functional V segments, including TRBV6-2 and TRBV6-3, those segments were excluded. The classifier was reported to diagnose cytomegalovirus status with high specificity and sensitivity in both the original cohort and the validation cohort. In vitro tests confirmed that three of the cytomegalovirus-associated TCR beta chains recognize cytomegalovirus antigens. Broadly in line with IMGT annotations, most TCR beta V segments showed up in productive rearrangements about 87% or about 30% of the time in an earlier analysis of about 500 of the donors. In a later analysis, the rate of TCR association differed among HLA loci, with DRB1 alleles having the most associated TCRs and HLA-C alleles having the fewest. A cluster of highly shared sequence variants was judged likely to be a technical artifact of the sequencing pipeline. A later genetic analysis reported fewer N-insertions in productive TCRs among donors in an Asian-associated ancestry cluster than the roughly 650-donor mean. The study gave a list of 150 to 200 TCR beta chains associated with cytomegalovirus. Seventeen rarely observed V segments, including chromosome 9 orphons, were excluded from the earlier analysis of several hundred of the donors because counts were too low. A further reported finding was that TCR beta sequences accurately predicted the HLA-A and HLA-B alleles for most subjects in the first cohort. Because some donors lacked HLA typing at each locus, the association tests relied only on the typed subset. Correlated functional status among segregating V segments might reflect linkage disequilibrium, but an unknown experimental factor could not be ruled out. According to a later analysis, parvovirus B19, influenza, CMV and Epstein-Barr virus appeared linked to several top co-occurrence clusters. In a later genetic analysis, a missense DCLRE1C variant was associated with V-gene and J-gene trimming of TCR beta chains, and the association was replicated in an independent cohort. According to a later analysis, most CMV-associated TCR beta chains appeared to be HLA-restricted, and the HLA associations seemed to be driven largely by CMV exposure. The only immune exposure information available for the cohort was CMV serostatus. A later analysis found that HLA-associated TCR beta chains were more clonally expanded and had lower generation probabilities than equally common non-associated chains. Specific HLA alleles were associated with 15,000 to 20,000 TCR beta sequences at a false discovery rate of 0.05 in a later analysis. The authors suggested that the approach could potentially be extended to other disease states and immunological phenotypes. When HLA alleles, especially DR and DQ, strongly co-occurred, TCR associations were difficult to assign to individual alleles. Roughly uniform sequencing depth across donors was assumed in presence/absence analyses, although this assumption may not hold.

In this chain, TRBV19 is recombined with TRBJ2-7; TRBD1 lines up with 9 middle nucleotides. Sequencing was done on a sample of PBMCs. This TCR was sampled from a man between 25 and 39 years old in good health and CMV-seronegative. CDR3 protein: CASSGTGWYEQYF. The DNA reads as follows: TGTGCCAGTAGTGGGACAGGGTGGTACGAGCAGTACTTC.